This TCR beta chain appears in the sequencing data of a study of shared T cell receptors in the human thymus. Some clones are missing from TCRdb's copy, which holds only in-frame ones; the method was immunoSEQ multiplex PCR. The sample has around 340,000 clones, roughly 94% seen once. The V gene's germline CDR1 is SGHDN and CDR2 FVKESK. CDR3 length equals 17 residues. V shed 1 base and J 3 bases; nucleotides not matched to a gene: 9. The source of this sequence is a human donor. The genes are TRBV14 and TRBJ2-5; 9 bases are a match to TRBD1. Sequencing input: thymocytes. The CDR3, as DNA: TGTGCCAGCAGCCAAGCCCTCGTCCGGGACAGGGAAGAGACCCAGTACTTC. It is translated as CASSQALVRDREETQYF.